This T cell receptor beta chain was captured by sequencing in a study of response to subunit inactivated influenza vaccine. MiXCR was run by TCRdb on the RT-PCR reads, yielding one entry per CDR3 protein. This repertoire shows hundreds of thousands of distinct CDR3 sequences, 10% to 15% found once; its top ten account for around 13%. Notes on the study in general: It was the authors' suggestion that each seasonal influenza vaccination recruits few new T cells.

Germline-derived CDR1 and CDR2 are LGHNA and YSLEER. Deletions cut 1 base from V and 1 base from J, with 11 bases between. This CDR3 has 16 amino acids. Comment on this clonotype: Its target is not known.

The source is a man aged 45-65 years who received an inactivated influenza vaccine. The sample here was PBMCs from blood, taken about 40 days after vaccination. V gene TRBV4-3 combines with J gene TRBJ1-5; no clear D. The CDR3: CASSQGYWESNQPQHF. CDR3 DNA: TGCGCCAGCAGCCAAGGTTACTGGGAGAGCAATCAGCCCCAGCATTTT.